Presented here are 18 T cell receptor beta chains from one specimen sequenced in a study of blood T cell repertoires in COVID-19. The method was immunoSEQ multiplex PCR; TCRdb's version includes in-frame clones alone and lacks a portion of them. The repertoire holds about 84,000 clones, with around 80% as singletons. Input material: peripheral blood. The receptors originated from a man between 65 and 80 years old with acute or convalescent COVID-19.

The V gene is TRBV7-2, the J gene TRBJ1-2; TRBD1 is a possible D gene (6 bases). Germline V lookup: CDR1 SGHTA, CDR2 FQGNSA. V lost 3 bases, J lost 0 bases, and 11 bases lay in between. This CDR3 contains 15 residues. The CDR3 coding sequence is TGTGCCAGCAGCTTGGGGGGGGCAGCTAACTATGGCTACACCTTC. Its translation is CASSLGGAANYGYTF.

The chain joins TRBV5-1 to TRBJ1-5; 8 bases agree with TRBD1. This CDR3 contains 14 residues. The germline CDR1 and CDR2 sequences are SGHRS and YFSETQ. V was clipped by 4 bases and J by 7 bases; unmatched bases: 7. Here the CDR3 reads CASSATGGGQPQHF. Here the CDR3 DNA reads TGCGCCAGCAGCGCTACAGGGGGGGGACAGCCCCAGCATTTT.

The chain couples TRBV6-5 to TRBJ1-4, with D perhaps matching TRBD1 (6 bases). Germline CDR1 MNHEY, CDR2 SVGAGI. CDR3 size: 16 residues. The germline V and J ends were trimmed by 4 bases and 3 bases, with 15 bases remaining between them. This CDR3 is CASSSRGGQANEKLFF. In DNA, the CDR3 is TGTGCCAGCAGTTCCAGAGGGGGACAAGCTAATGAAAAACTGTTTTTT.

This clone was seen only a few times. V is TRBV24-1 and J is TRBJ2-2; possibly TRBD2 for D (5 bases). Trimming shortened V by 3 bases and J by 4 bases, and 17 bases separated the two germline ends. This CDR3 has 17 residues. Germline V gives CDR1 KGHDR, CDR2 SFDVKD. The CDR3 spells CATSDTLRVRSTGELFF. The CDR3 DNA reads TGTGCCACCAGTGATACTTTGAGGGTGCGGAGCACCGGGGAGCTGTTTTTT.

This chain connects TRBV5-1 to TRBJ2-1, with 11 bases matching TRBD2. Looked up from germline, CDR1 is SGHRS and CDR2 is YFSETQ. The CDR3 contains 14 residues. Trimming took 4 bases from V and 9 from J; bases not matched to a gene: 6. In DNA form, the CDR3 reads TGCGCCAGCAGCCTAGCGGGAGGTACGGGTGAGCAGTTCTTC. It codes for CASSLAGGTGEQFF.

The V gene is TRBV2, the J gene TRBJ1-2; TRBD1 matches 7 bases. Germline CDR1 is SNHLY and CDR2 is FYNNEI. V gave up 6 bases and J gave up 4 bases; unmatched junction bases: 8. CDR3 size: 14 residues. CDR3: CASSPRAGGYGYTF. The CDR3 bases are TGTGCCAGCAGCCCAAGGGCAGGGGGCTATGGCTACACCTTC.

The V gene is TRBV19, the J gene TRBJ2-7; 9 positions match TRBD1. The CDR3 length is 15 residues. Looked up from germline, CDR1 is LNHDA and CDR2 is SQIVND (reference sequence). The J segment lost 3 bases and the V segment lost 3 bases, leaving 6 bases of the junction unmatched. CDR3: CASSIFGTGLYEQYF. CDR3 nucleotide sequence: TGTGCCAGTAGTATTTTCGGGACAGGGCTCTACGAGCAGTACTTC.

The rearrangement joins TRBV5-8 to TRBJ1-1, with D perhaps TRBD1 (5 bases). V lost 0 bases and J lost 1, with 19 bases in between. The germline CDR1 and CDR2 sequences are SGHTS and YDEGEE. This CDR3 is 18 amino acids long. DNA for the CDR3: TGTGCCAGCAGCTTGGAATATCAGCTTGACAGACGGAACACTGAAGCTTTCTTT. Its protein product is CASSLEYQLDRRNTEAFF.

V usage is TRBV7-6 and J usage is TRBJ1-6, with D unresolved. CDR3 length: 13 amino acids. The V gene lost 3 bases and the J gene lost 9 bases, with 9 bases spanning the gap. Germline loops: CDR1 SGHVS, CDR2 FNYEAQ. Here the CDR3 DNA reads TGTGCCAGCAGCTTGAGTCTGTCTTCACCCCTCCACTTT. Amino acid sequence: CASSLSLSSPLHF.

This clone was recorded once. This chain connects TRBV5-1 to TRBJ2-3; 7 nucleotides line up with TRBD1. J lost 1 base, V lost 0 bases, and 8 bases had no gene match. Germline CDR1 SGHRS, CDR2 YFSETQ. The CDR3 covers 17 residues. CDR3 residues: CASSLVTGPRGTDTQYF. Here the CDR3 DNA reads TGCGCCAGCAGCTTGGTGACAGGGCCTCGTGGCACAGATACGCAGTATTTT.

Worth noting for this clone: One junction end does not reproduce the germline sequence, and a read error may be involved. This chain joins TRBV6-1 and TRBJ2-1; TRBD2 matches 11 bases. Germline V gene sequence: CDR1 MNHNS, CDR2 SASEGT. The CDR3 runs to 14 residues. The CDR3 DNA is TGTGCCAGCTGTGAACTAGCGGGAGTCGATGAGCAGTTCTTC. It yields the protein CASCELAGVDEQFF.

This chain uses TRBV19 with TRBJ1-2; D might be TRBD1 (5 bases). Per the germline V gene, CDR1 is LNHDA and CDR2 is SQIVND (reference sequence). CDR3 size: 15 residues. The V gene lost 9 bases and the J gene lost 5 bases, with 22 bases spanning the gap. The CDR3 here is CASRWGVDKGYGYTF. The CDR3 DNA reads as TGTGCCAGCCGATGGGGGGTGGATAAGGGTTATGGCTACACCTTC.

This chain joins TRBV24-1 and TRBJ2-3; possible D gene TRBD2, 5 bases. The CDR3 has 13 amino acids. V was pared by 4 bases and J by 6 bases, with 10 bases between. Per the germline V gene, CDR1 is KGHDR and CDR2 is SFDVKD. CDR3: CATSDQLVDTQYF. CDR3 nucleotide sequence: TGTGCCACCAGTGACCAACTAGTGGATACGCAGTATTTT.

This clone was seen only a few times. The chain couples TRBV11-2 to TRBJ2-7; possibly TRBD1 for D (6 bases). The CDR3 contains 15 residues. Between the trimmed V and J ends, which lost 2 bases and 2 bases, there was a span of 13 bases. Germline loops: CDR1 SGHAT, CDR2 FQNNGV. This chain's CDR3 is CASSLTTGDTYEQYF. CDR3 nucleotides: TGTGCCAGCAGCTTAACGACAGGTGATACCTACGAGCAGTACTTC.

The chain carries TRBV5-4 and TRBJ2-7, with TRBD2 matching over 13 bases. Germline loops: CDR1 SGHNT, CDR2 YYREEE (reference sequence). Trimming cost V 0 bases and J 4 bases; bases outside gene matches: 4. The CDR3 runs to 16 residues. In DNA form, the CDR3 reads TGTGCCAGCAGCTTGGCAGGGACTAGCGGGACGTACGAGCAGTACTTC. Its protein product is CASSLAGTSGTYEQYF.

The chain combines TRBV27 with TRBJ2-1; 8 bases agree with TRBD1. Germline-derived CDR1 and CDR2 are MNHEY and SMNVEV (reference sequence). This CDR3 comprises 13 residues. The V gene end was trimmed by 7 bases and the J gene end by 9 bases; junction bases not matched to a gene: 8. The CDR3 nucleotides read TGTGCCAGCATTTGGCGCAGGGGGCCTGAGCAGTTCTTC. Residues: CASIWRRGPEQFF.

The chain employs TRBV6-5 and TRBJ2-1, with 10 bases aligning to TRBD1. Germline V gene lookup returns CDR1 MNHEY and CDR2 SVGAGI. This CDR3 is 15 amino acids long. The V segment lost 6 bases and the J segment 4 bases; nucleotides outside the gene matches: 6. The CDR3 loop is CASRPRDRGYNEQFF. The CDR3, as DNA: TGTGCCAGCAGACCCCGGGACAGGGGATACAATGAGCAGTTCTTC.

The chain combines TRBV7-2 with TRBJ1-5, with 8 bases that match TRBD1. The CDR3 sequence is 13 residues long. Germline V lookup: CDR1 SGHTA, CDR2 FQGNSA. J gave up 7 bases and V 3 bases, and 2 bases lay outside the gene matches. CDR3 coding DNA: TGTGCCAGCAGCTTGACAGGGGAACAGCCCCAGCATTTT. Translated, it gives CASSLTGEQPQHF.